The TCR beta chain described here comes from a study of T-cell reconstitution after alpha-beta-depleted transplantation in children. V lost 0 bases and J 5 bases, leaving 5 bases between the germline ends. The CDR3 consists of 13 residues. Germline CDR1 LNHNV, CDR2 YYDKDF (reference sequence). Unique molecular identifiers tagged the TCRbeta library. MiXCR, applied by TCRdb to the PCR reads, yields one record per CDR3 protein. Of around 490,000 distinct CDR3 sequences listed, approximately 10% are singletons. This sample comprised PBMCs, mostly from graft donor cells, obtained 180 days after TCRalphabeta/CD19-depleted stem cell transplant. The chain has TRBV15 and TRBJ1-5, with no clear D. This receptor was obtained from a female patient between 2 and 10 years old who had a stem cell transplant for aplastic anemia, so the T cells may come from the graft donor. The CDR3 region has the DNA TGTGCCACCAGCAGAGATTCGTATCAGCCCCAGCATTTT. This codes for CATSRDSYQPQHF.